This TCR beta chain was recovered during a study of a mutant IDH1 vaccine in newly diagnosed glioma. Study findings and constraints: The occurrence of vaccine-induced immune responses was seen in more than 85% of patients.

TCRdb keeps only in-frame clones here, not all; method: immunoSEQ multiplex PCR. The sample records about 56,000 clones, about nine tenths being singletons. Time point defined: week 5, during vaccination. Vaccinated patients received 300 ug of mutant IDH1 20-mer peptide per dose, with topical imiquimod. Germline V gives CDR1 LGHNA, CDR2 YSLEER. Trimming pared 4 bases from V and 4 bases from J, leaving 19 bases between. The CDR3 covers 16 residues. With regard to this clone: What it binds is not known.

The sequenced sample was PBMCs, obtained from a glioma patient whose treatment included an IDH1 peptide vaccine. The clonotype was recovered from a middle-aged woman with glioma. The chain recombines TRBV4-3 with TRBJ1-2, with unresolved D. The CDR3 region is CASSPQTENILYGYTF. CDR3 DNA sequence: TGCGCCAGCAGCCCCCAGACCGAGAACATACTCTATGGCTACACCTTC.